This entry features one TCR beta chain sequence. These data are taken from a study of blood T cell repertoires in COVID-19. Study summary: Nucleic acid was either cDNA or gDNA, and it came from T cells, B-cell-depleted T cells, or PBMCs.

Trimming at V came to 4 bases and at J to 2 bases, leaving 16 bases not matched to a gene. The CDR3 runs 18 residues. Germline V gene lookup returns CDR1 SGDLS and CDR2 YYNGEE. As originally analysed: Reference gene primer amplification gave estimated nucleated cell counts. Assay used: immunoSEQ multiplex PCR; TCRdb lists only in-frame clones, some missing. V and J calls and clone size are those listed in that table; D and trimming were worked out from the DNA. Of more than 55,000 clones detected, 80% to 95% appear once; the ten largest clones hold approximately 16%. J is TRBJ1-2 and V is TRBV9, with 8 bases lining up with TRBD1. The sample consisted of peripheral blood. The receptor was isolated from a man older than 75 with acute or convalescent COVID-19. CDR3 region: CASSPPRTGNTVNYGYTF. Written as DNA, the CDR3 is TGTGCCAGCAGCCCCCCCAGGACAGGGAATACTGTAAACTATGGCTACACCTTC.